The subject of this entry is one T cell receptor (beta chain). This specimen comes from a study of blood T cell repertoires in COVID-19. Study at large: Collection of acute and convalescent COVID-19 samples took place in the United States, Italy and Spain. Nucleic acid was either cDNA or gDNA, and it came from T cells, B-cell-depleted T cells, or PBMCs.

In the study's own analysis: Amplified reference gene primers provided the basis for estimating nucleated cell counts. Sequenced by immunoSEQ multiplex PCR; TCRdb stores in-frame clones only, minus some. Clone size and the V and J calls come from that table; the DNA yielded D and trimming. The table shows roughly 120,000 clones, with around nine tenths occurring only once. Sequencing was performed on peripheral blood. The receptor's source is a woman aged 45-65 years with acute or convalescent COVID-19.

In nucleotides, the CDR3 is TGTGCCAGCAGCTTAGCCCTCCGGGAGAGTCTTCATGGCTACACCTTC. Translated: CASSLALRESLHGYTF. The chain carries TRBV7-9 and TRBJ1-2; unclear D gene. V lost 0 bases, J lost 6 bases, and 17 bases lay in between. This CDR3 contains 16 residues. CDR1 is SEHNR, CDR2 FQNEAQ, per germline (reference sequence).